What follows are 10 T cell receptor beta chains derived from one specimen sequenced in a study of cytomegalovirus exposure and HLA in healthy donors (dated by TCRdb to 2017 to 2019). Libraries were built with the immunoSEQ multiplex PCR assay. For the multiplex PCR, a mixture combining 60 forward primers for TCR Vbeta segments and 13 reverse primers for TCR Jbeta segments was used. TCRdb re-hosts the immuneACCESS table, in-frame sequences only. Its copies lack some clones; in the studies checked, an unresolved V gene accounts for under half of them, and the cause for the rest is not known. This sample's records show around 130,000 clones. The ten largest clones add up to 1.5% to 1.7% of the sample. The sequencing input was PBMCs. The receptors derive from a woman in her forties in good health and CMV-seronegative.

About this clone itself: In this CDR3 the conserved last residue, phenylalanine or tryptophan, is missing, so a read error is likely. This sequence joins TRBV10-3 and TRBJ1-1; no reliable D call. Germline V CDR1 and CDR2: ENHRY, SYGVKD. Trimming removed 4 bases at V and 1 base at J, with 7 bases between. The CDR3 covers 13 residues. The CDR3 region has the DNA TGTGCCATCAGTGGACGGGAGAACACTGAAGCTTTCCTT. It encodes CAISGRENTEAFL.

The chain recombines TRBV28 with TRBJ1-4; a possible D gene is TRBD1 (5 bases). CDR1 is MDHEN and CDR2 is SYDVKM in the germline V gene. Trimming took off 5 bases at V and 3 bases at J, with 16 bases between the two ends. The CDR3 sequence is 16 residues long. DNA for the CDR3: TGTGCCAGCAGTCCCCAGGGTGTCGGATCTAATGAAAAACTGTTTTTT. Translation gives CASSPQGVGSNEKLFF. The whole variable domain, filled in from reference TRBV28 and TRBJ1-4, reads DVKVTQSSRYLVKRTGEKVFLECVQDMDHENMFWYRQDPGLGLRLIYFSYDVKMKEKGDIPEGYSVSREKKERFSLILESASTNQTSMYLCASSPQGVGSNEKLFFGSGTQLSVL.

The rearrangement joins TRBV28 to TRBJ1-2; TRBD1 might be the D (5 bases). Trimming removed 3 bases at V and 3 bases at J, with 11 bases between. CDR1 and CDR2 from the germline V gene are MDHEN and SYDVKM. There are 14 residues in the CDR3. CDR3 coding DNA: TGTGCCAGCAGTTTGCGCGGGACGTACTATGGCTACACCTTC. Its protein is CASSLRGTYYGYTF.

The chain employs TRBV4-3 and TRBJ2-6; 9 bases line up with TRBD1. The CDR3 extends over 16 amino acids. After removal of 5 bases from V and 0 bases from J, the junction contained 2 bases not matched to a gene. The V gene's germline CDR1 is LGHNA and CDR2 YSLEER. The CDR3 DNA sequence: TGCGCCAGCAGCGTGGACAGGGGCTCTGGGGCCAACGTCCTGACTTTC. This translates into CASSVDRGSGANVLTF.

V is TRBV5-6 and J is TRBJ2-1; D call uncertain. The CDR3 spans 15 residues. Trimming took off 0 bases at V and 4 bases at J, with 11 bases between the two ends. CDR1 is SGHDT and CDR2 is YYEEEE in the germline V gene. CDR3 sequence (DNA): TGTGCCAGCAGCTTGGGGCCGGGTACTTACAATGAGCAGTTCTTC. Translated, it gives CASSLGPGTYNEQFF.

DNA of the CDR3: TGTGCCAGCTCCCCATTTGTATCGACAGCTGGGGCCAACGTCCTGACTTTC. Amino acid sequence: CASSPFVSTAGANVLTF. The genes are TRBV18 and TRBJ2-6; a possible D gene is TRBD1 (5 bases). CDR3 size: 17 residues. From germline, CDR1 is KGHSH and CDR2 LQKENI. Deletions cut 6 bases from V and 2 bases from J, with 17 bases between.

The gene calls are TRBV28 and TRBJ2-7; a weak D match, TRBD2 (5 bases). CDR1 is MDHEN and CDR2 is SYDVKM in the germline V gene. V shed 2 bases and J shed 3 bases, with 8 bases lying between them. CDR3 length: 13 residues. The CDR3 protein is CASSLPGIYEQYF. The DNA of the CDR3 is TGTGCCAGCAGTTTACCGGGGATCTACGAGCAGTACTTC.

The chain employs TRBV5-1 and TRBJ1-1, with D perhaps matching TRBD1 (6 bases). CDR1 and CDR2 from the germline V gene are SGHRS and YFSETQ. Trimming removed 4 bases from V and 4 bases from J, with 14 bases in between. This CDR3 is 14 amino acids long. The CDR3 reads CASSATGPGTEAFF. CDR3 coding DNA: TGCGCCAGCAGCGCAACAGGGCCGGGCACTGAAGCTTTCTTT.

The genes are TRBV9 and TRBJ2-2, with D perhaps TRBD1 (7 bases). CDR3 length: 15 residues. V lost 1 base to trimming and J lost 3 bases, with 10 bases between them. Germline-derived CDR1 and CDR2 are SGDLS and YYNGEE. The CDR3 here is CASSVPRGDTGELFF. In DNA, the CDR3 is TGTGCCAGCAGCGTACCCAGGGGGGACACCGGGGAGCTGTTTTTT.

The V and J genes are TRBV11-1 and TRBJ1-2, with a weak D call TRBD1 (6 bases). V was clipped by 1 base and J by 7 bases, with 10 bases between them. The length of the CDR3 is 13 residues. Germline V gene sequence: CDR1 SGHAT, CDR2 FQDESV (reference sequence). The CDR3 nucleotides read TGTGCCAGCAGCTTAGACCAGGACAGTGGCTACACCTTC. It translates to CASSLDQDSGYTF.